Included here is one TCR beta chain sequence, with context. Its antigen is currently unknown. This record belongs to a study of T-cell memory formation after mild COVID-19. Study-level background: TCR clusters were mostly donor specific.

Study-level findings and limits: Among CD4+ contracting clones, most were CM and EM, and CD8+ ones EMRA.

Amplification by 5'RACE using constant-segment primers produced TCR alpha and TCR beta cDNA libraries that carried sample barcodes and UMIs. TCRdb reprocessed the 5' RACE reads via MiXCR and lists one record per CDR3 protein. The sample includes 450,000 or so distinct CDR3 sequences, approximately 23% seen only once; the top ten take approximately 13%. Sequenced sample: PBMCs or a T cell subset sorted from them (not recorded which). This TCR was recovered from an adult woman who had mild COVID-19 (a few samples of this study predate the infection). Cell type and time point are not known.

The CDR3 DNA reads as TGTGCCAGCAGCTGGGGTAGCGGGGTCGATTCTACAGATACGCAGTATTTT. The encoded protein is CASSWGSGVDSTDTQYF. The J gene is TRBJ2-3, the V gene TRBV3-1; 8 nucleotides line up with TRBD2. Germline loops: CDR1 LGHDT, CDR2 YNNKEL (reference sequence). The CDR3 covers 17 residues. J lost 3 bases, V lost 5 bases, and 13 bases had no gene match.